This T cell receptor beta chain emerged from a study of human T cells and chemical hapten exposure. Study background: Patients, a majority of them female, were diagnosed with alopecia areata, totalis or universalis.

The sample's time point: patch test 3, about 24 weeks after DPC sensitization. The treatment here: therapeutic diphenylcyclopropenone sensitization with weekly scalp DPC. TCRdb passed the RACE reads through MiXCR, listing each CDR3 protein once. This sample yields 180,000 or so distinct CDR3 sequences, of which about 22% are seen a single time; 2% to 3% belongs to the top ten. V lost 6 bases and J 2 bases, leaving 9 bases between the germline ends. The CDR3 has 13 amino acids. This TCR derives from a woman in her thirties or forties with alopecia areata. Some clones in this sample may be carry-over from other donors' samples. This chain connects TRBV12-3 or TRBV12-4 to TRBJ2-3; D call uncertain. Here the sequenced sample was whole blood, taken in connection with sensitization to the hapten diphenylcyclopropenone (DPC). CDR3 bases: TGTGCCAGCAGGGACCGCAACACAGATACGCAGTATTTT. This sequence encodes CASRDRNTDTQYF.